The 10 T cell receptor beta chains presented below share a single source sample, sequenced in a study of blood T cell repertoires in COVID-19. Measured with immunoSEQ multiplex PCR; TCRdb has only the in-frame clones, and not every one. The sample consists of under 250,000 clones, approximately 84% of them appearing once. Input material: peripheral blood. Receptor source: a man in his fifties or sixties with acute or convalescent COVID-19.

This clone was seen at least ten times. This sequence joins TRBV19 and TRBJ1-2, with D uncertain. Germline CDR1 is LNHDA and CDR2 is SQIVND (reference sequence). The CDR3 runs 11 residues. V was cut by 2 bases and J by 7 bases, with 5 bases left in between. CDR3 sequence (DNA): TGTGCCAGTAGTATAAGCCGTGGCTACACCTTC. Its protein product is CASSISRGYTF.

This clone was detected only once. The J gene is TRBJ1-1, the V gene TRBV7-8; TRBD1 aligns across 7 bases. The ends lost 2 bases at V and 8 bases at J; junction bases unmatched: 8. The CDR3 contains 14 residues. The germline V gene has CDR1 SGHVS and CDR2 FQNEAQ. This CDR3 reads CASSLRGRETEAFF. Written as DNA, the CDR3 is TGTGCCAGCAGCTTAAGGGGGCGGGAAACCGAAGCTTTCTTT.

This chain uses TRBV7-9 with TRBJ2-1; D call uncertain. Trimming stripped 2 bases from V and 7 bases from J, with 9 bases between. The germline V gene encodes CDR1 SEHNR and CDR2 FQNEAQ (reference sequence). The CDR3 is made up of 13 amino acids. CDR3 sequence: CASSLQALNEQFF. CDR3 in DNA: TGTGCCAGCAGCTTACAGGCGTTGAATGAGCAGTTCTTC. The entire variable domain, with the rest obtained from reference TRBV7-9 and TRBJ2-1, is as follows: DTGVSQNPRHKITKRGQNVTFRCDPISEHNRLYWYRQTLGQGPEFLTYFQNEAQLEKSRLLSDRFSAERPKGSFSTLEIQRTEQGDSAMYLCASSLQALNEQFFGPGTRLTVL.

In DNA form, the CDR3 reads TGTGCCAGCAGTTACCGCGGACACTCGGGCCTATATGGCTACACCTTC. This encodes CASSYRGHSGLYGYTF. This chain joins TRBV6-5 and TRBJ1-2; possibly TRBD1 for D (5 bases). CDR3 length: 16 residues. From germline, CDR1 is MNHEY and CDR2 SVGAGI. Trimming took off 2 bases at V and 5 bases at J, with 18 bases between the two ends.

The rearrangement links TRBV11-2 to TRBJ1-4, with TRBD1 matching 9 bases. Germline assignment: CDR1 SGHAT and CDR2 FQNNGV. Trimming cost V 4 bases and J 5 bases; bases outside gene matches: 2. The CDR3 has 14 amino acids. CDR3 sequence: CASSYGTGNEKLFF. CDR3 DNA sequence: TGTGCCAGCAGCTACGGGACAGGGAATGAAAAACTGTTTTTT.

J is TRBJ1-1 and V is TRBV10-3, with 7 bases identical to TRBD1. The V gene end was trimmed by 4 bases and the J gene end by 1 base; junction bases not matched to a gene: 6. CDR1 is ENHRY and CDR2 is SYGVKD in the germline V gene. The CDR3 has 15 amino acids. The CDR3 is CAISGKGQRNTEAFF. For the CDR3, the DNA is TGTGCCATCAGTGGGAAGGGACAGAGGAACACTGAAGCTTTCTTT.

This clone has at least ten counts. This chain connects TRBV3-1 (or the pseudogene TRBV3-2) to TRBJ1-2; TRBD1 matches at 7 bases. Trimming cost V 1 base and J 6 bases; bases outside gene matches: 5. Per the germline V gene, CDR1 is LGHDT and CDR2 is YNNKEL (reference sequence). The CDR3 runs 14 residues. The CDR3 loop reads CASSQVTGDNGYTF. The DNA of the CDR3 is TGTGCCAGCAGCCAAGTAACAGGGGACAATGGCTACACCTTC.

This chain links TRBV3-1 (or the pseudogene TRBV3-2) with TRBJ1-4; D unclear. Deletions cut 4 bases from V and 6 bases from J, with 12 bases between. The CDR3 sequence is 14 residues long. The germline CDR1 and CDR2 sequences are LGHDT and YNNKEL (reference sequence). This CDR3 is CASSPNQADEKLFF. CDR3 coding DNA: TGTGCCAGCAGCCCGAATCAAGCGGATGAAAAACTGTTTTTT.

This chain links TRBV18 with TRBJ1-5; 9 bases are shared with TRBD1. The length of the CDR3 is 14 residues. With V trimmed by 6 bases and J by 5 bases, 5 bases remained unmatched. Germline lookup yields CDR1 KGHSH and CDR2 LQKENI. CDR3 sequence reads: CASSRTGADQPQHF. The DNA for the CDR3 is TGTGCCAGCTCGCGGACAGGGGCAGATCAGCCCCAGCATTTT.

The rearrangement joins TRBV5-1 to TRBJ1-2; no reliable D call. The germline V and J ends were trimmed by 0 bases and 3 bases, with 9 bases remaining between them. This CDR3 region has 14 residues. CDR1 and CDR2 from the germline V gene are SGHRS and YFSETQ. The CDR3 here is CASSLAHRDYGYTF. As DNA, the CDR3 is TGCGCCAGCAGCTTGGCACACCGGGACTATGGCTACACCTTC. The full variable domain, with the rest looked up from reference TRBV5-1 and TRBJ1-2, is KAGVTQTPRYLIKTRGQQVTLSCSPISGHRSVSWYQQTPGQGLQFLFEYFSETQRNKGNFPGRFSGRQFSNSRSEMNVSTLELGDSALYLCASSLAHRDYGYTFGSGTRLTVV.